This passage covers 27 T cell receptor beta chains from one sample sequenced in a study of PD-1 blockade in classical Hodgkin lymphoma. Brentuximab vedotin exposure varied, and every patient relapsed after autologous stem cell transplantation. Libraries were prepared by immunoSEQ multiplex PCR; TCRdb keeps only in-frame clonotypes and omits some of them. Here the sample spans about 24,000 clones, roughly three quarters being singletons. Sequenced here: peripheral blood mononuclear cells (PBMCs), sampled at baseline. These receptors came from a human donor with classical Hodgkin lymphoma.

This clone was observed a handful of times. This chain joins TRBV27 and TRBJ2-1; tentatively, D is TRBD1 or TRBD2 (5 bases each). Trimming shortened V by 6 bases and J by 12 bases, and 24 bases separated the two germline ends. The CDR3 covers 15 residues. The germline V gene encodes CDR1 MNHEY and CDR2 SMNVEV (reference sequence). CDR3 DNA sequence: TGTGCCAGCAGAACCCTTGCCGGGGCCCTGGAAGGGCAGTTCTTC. Amino acid sequence: CASRTLAGALEGQFF.

This clone was seen more than once but under ten times. The chain employs TRBV28 and TRBJ1-6; 7 nucleotides match TRBD1. With V trimmed by 6 bases and J by 10 bases, 12 bases remained unmatched. CDR3 length: 15 residues. CDR1 is MDHEN, CDR2 SYDVKM, per germline. CDR3 sequence: CASSPTDREYSPLHF. CDR3 bases: TGTGCCAGCAGCCCTACAGACAGGGAATACTCACCCCTCCACTTT.

This clone is medium-sized in the sample. The chain uses TRBV19 and TRBJ1-1, with D unresolved. Germline V gene lookup returns CDR1 LNHDA and CDR2 SQIVND (reference sequence). Trimming stripped 3 bases from V and 2 bases from J, with 7 bases between. The CDR3 spans 13 residues. The CDR3: CASSMGKNTEAFF. In nucleotides, the CDR3 is TGTGCCAGTAGTATGGGAAAAAACACTGAAGCTTTCTTT.

The rearrangement uses TRBV4-3 and TRBJ2-6; D uncertain. The CDR3 totals 16 residues. The V and J ends lost 0 bases and 0 bases respectively, with 6 bases between them. Germline CDR1 reads LGHNA; CDR2 reads YSLEER. CDR3 sequence: CASSQDGFSGANVLTF. The DNA for the CDR3 is TGCGCCAGCAGCCAAGATGGGTTCTCTGGGGCCAACGTCCTGACTTTC.

This clone was counted a few times. The CDR3 region has the DNA TGTGCCAGCAGCTTAACGGGGAGCTACAATGAGCAGTTCTTC. It is translated as CASSLTGSYNEQFF. The rearrangement links TRBV7-3 to TRBJ2-1; tentative D call: TRBD2 (5 bases). Germline CDR1 SGHTA, CDR2 FQGTGA. The germline V and J ends were trimmed by 0 bases and 3 bases, with 6 bases remaining between them. CDR3 length: 14 amino acids.

This chain joins TRBV19 and TRBJ1-6; D is unresolved. There are 14 residues in the CDR3. Germline V gene lookup returns CDR1 LNHDA and CDR2 SQIVND (reference sequence). Trimming cost V 3 bases and J 7 bases, with 10 bases left between them. The CDR3 nucleotides read TGTGCCAGTAGTATCGGACCGGAGAATTCACCCCTCCACTTT. It encodes CASSIGPENSPLHF.

J is TRBJ1-3 and V is TRBV7-9; D is uncertain. The CDR3 spans 12 residues. The V gene's germline CDR1 is SEHNR and CDR2 FQNEAQ (reference sequence). Trimming removed 8 bases from V and 7 bases from J, with 12 bases in between. The CDR3 loop reads CASSKQSNTIYF. The CDR3 bases are TGTGCCAGCTCGAAGCAAAGTAACACCATATATTTT.

The chain carries TRBV30 and TRBJ2-3; D is possibly TRBD1 (6 bases). Trimming removed 3 bases at V and 6 bases at J, with 13 bases between. CDR1 is GTSNPN, CDR2 SVGIG, per germline (reference sequence). This CDR3 is built from 13 residues. The CDR3 bases are TGTGCCTGGAGCGCCACAGGGACGGATACGCAGTATTTT. It codes for CAWSATGTDTQYF.

The gene calls are TRBV6-5 and TRBJ2-7; the match to TRBD2 covers 13 bases. The CDR3 covers 15 residues. Germline V gene lookup returns CDR1 MNHEY and CDR2 SVGAGI. With V trimmed by 5 bases and J by 7 bases, 8 bases remained unmatched. CDR3 nucleotides: TGTGCCAGCAGTAGAGGGACTAGCGGGGCGTATGAGCAGTACTTC. Translation: CASSRGTSGAYEQYF.

V gene TRBV6-5 combines with J gene TRBJ2-7; tentative D call: TRBD2 (6 bases). Germline values: CDR1 MNHEY, CDR2 SVGAGI. The CDR3 contains 13 residues. V lost 11 bases and J 4 bases, leaving 18 bases between the germline ends. The CDR3 bases are TGTGCCGCCGGCGGGGTAGCCGATTACGAGCAGTACTTC. As protein: CAAGGVADYEQYF.

The V gene is TRBV4-2, the J gene TRBJ2-5, with 7 bases identical to TRBD2. The closer fit of TRBJ2-7 to the DNA end suggests the J call may be wrong. The CDR3 totals 16 residues. Germline CDR1 is LGHNA and CDR2 is YNFKEQ. This CDR3 reads CASSQVDGSGVGEQYF. The CDR3 coding sequence is TGTGCCAGCAGCCAAGTAGATGGAAGCGGGGTAGGCGAGCAGTACTTC.

The chain couples TRBV15 to TRBJ1-2; D is perhaps TRBD1 (5 bases). This CDR3 is built from 15 residues. From germline, CDR1 is LNHNV and CDR2 YYDKDF (reference sequence). V was trimmed by 1 base and J by 8 bases, leaving 17 bases between them. This chain's CDR3 is CATSRGGEIPVGYTF. CDR3 coding DNA: TGTGCCACCAGCAGAGGAGGGGAAATTCCTGTGGGCTACACCTTC.

Within the sample, this clone is medium-sized. The chain joins TRBV27 to TRBJ1-1, with D possibly TRBD1 on 5 matching bases. This CDR3 is built from 13 residues. V was shortened by 0 bases and J by 7 bases, with 9 bases between the two germline ends. Looked up from germline, CDR1 is MNHEY and CDR2 is SMNVEV (reference sequence). The CDR3: CASSLSWGNEAFF. In DNA form, the CDR3 reads TGTGCCAGCAGTTTATCGTGGGGGAATGAAGCTTTCTTT.

The V call is TRBV2, the J call TRBJ2-1; a possible D gene is TRBD2 (6 bases). The CDR3 extends over 14 amino acids. Germline V gene data show CDR1 as SNHLY and CDR2 as FYNNEI. Trimming cost V 8 bases and J 4 bases, with 15 bases left between them. The CDR3 DNA is TGTGCCAGCGAGCCCGGGACTTATTACAATGAGCAGTTCTTC. It codes for CASEPGTYYNEQFF.

V usage is TRBV7-9 and J usage is TRBJ2-3; 12 nucleotides match TRBD2. Trimming removed 5 bases from V and 2 bases from J; junction bases left unmatched: 8. Per the germline V gene, CDR1 is SEHNR and CDR2 is FQNEAQ (reference sequence). This CDR3 region has 17 residues. CDR3 coding DNA: TGTGCCAGCAGCGCTCGGACTAGCGGGGAGTCCACAGATACGCAGTATTTT. This sequence encodes CASSARTSGESTDTQYF. The whole variable domain, remainder taken from reference TRBV7-9 and TRBJ2-3, is DTGVSQNPRHKITKRGQNVTFRCDPISEHNRLYWYRQTLGQGPEFLTYFQNEAQLEKSRLLSDRFSAERPKGSFSTLEIQRTEQGDSAMYLCASSARTSGESTDTQYFGPGTRLTVL.

The genes are TRBV18 and TRBJ1-5, with 10 bases matching TRBD1. Looked up from germline, CDR1 is KGHSH and CDR2 is LQKENI. The length of the CDR3 is 19 residues. The ends lost 1 base at V and 5 bases at J; junction bases unmatched: 14. The CDR3 bases are TGTGCCAGCTCACCACTTGGTTCACTGGGGACAGGGGTGTATCAGCCCCAGCATTTT. Amino acids: CASSPLGSLGTGVYQPQHF.

The CDR3 nucleotides are TGTGCCAGCAGTTTATCGGGCAGCTTGTTAAGCTACACCTTC. It specifies CASSLSGSLLSYTF. This chain connects TRBV28 to TRBJ1-2; D remains unclear. The V gene's germline CDR1 is MDHEN and CDR2 SYDVKM. The V and J ends lost 1 base and 9 bases respectively, with 15 bases between them. The length of the CDR3 is 14 residues.

The chain couples TRBV20-1 to TRBJ2-5; no clear D gene. V gave up 7 bases and J gave up 5 bases, with 11 bases separating them. The CDR3 contains 11 residues. Germline-derived CDR1 and CDR2 are DFQATT and SNEGSKA (reference sequence). The CDR3 region is CSVRMGETQYF. The CDR3 DNA is TGCAGTGTCAGAATGGGGGAGACCCAGTACTTC.

This chain joins TRBV27 and TRBJ2-1, with D uncertain. Germline V lookup: CDR1 MNHEY, CDR2 SMNVEV (reference sequence). V lost 3 bases to trimming and J lost 1 base, with 7 bases between them. CDR3 size: 14 residues. In DNA form, the CDR3 reads TGTGCCAGCAGTTTGGGCAGTTCCTACAATGAGCAGTTCTTC. It specifies CASSLGSSYNEQFF.

The chain is built from TRBV9 and TRBJ2-7; D is undetermined. V shed 3 bases and J shed 2 bases, with 21 bases lying between them. This CDR3 is built from 17 residues. The germline V gene has CDR1 SGDLS and CDR2 YYNGEE. The CDR3 sequence is CASSAGTEDREPYEQYF. The CDR3 bases are TGTGCCAGCAGCGCAGGAACAGAGGACCGAGAGCCCTACGAGCAGTACTTC.

CDR3 sequence (DNA): TGTGCCAGCAGTTACTCTGGTTCCGGCGGGGAGCTGTTTTTT. It yields the protein CASSYSGSGGELFF. This chain joins TRBV6-6 and TRBJ2-2; the D is unclear. The CDR3 contains 14 residues. Germline CDR1 reads MNHNY; CDR2 reads SVGAGI (reference sequence). V was trimmed by 0 bases and J by 7 bases, leaving 9 bases between them.

This clone has a single count. V usage is TRBV9 and J usage is TRBJ2-7, with 8 bases lining up with TRBD1. This CDR3 is 15 amino acids long. V dropped 4 bases and J dropped 4; count of bases not matched to a gene: 10. The germline V gene encodes CDR1 SGDLS and CDR2 YYNGEE. In DNA form, the CDR3 reads TGTGCCAGCAGCCCCCGGACAGGGCCTCTTTACGAGCAGTACTTC. Its protein product is CASSPRTGPLYEQYF.

With regard to this clone: Its ends do not fully match the called genes, so a read error is possible. The gene calls are TRBV4-3 and TRBJ1-4; no clear D. Germline CDR1 is LGHNA and CDR2 is YSLEER. The CDR3 length is 13 residues. CDR3 bases: TGCGCCAGCAGCCAAGAATTGTCCGTCGGGCGTCGTTTT. This translates into CASSQELSVGRRF.

The chain has TRBV30 and TRBJ1-2; unclear D gene. This CDR3 has 14 amino acids. From germline, CDR1 is GTSNPN and CDR2 SVGIG (reference sequence). V was cut by 0 bases and J by 0 bases, with 8 bases left in between. The CDR3, as DNA: TGTGCCTGGAGTGTGGGCGGTTCTAACTATGGCTACACCTTC. This encodes CAWSVGGSNYGYTF.

The chain carries TRBV19 and TRBJ1-1, with D hard to call. Germline lookup yields CDR1 LNHDA and CDR2 SQIVND (reference sequence). Deletions cut 6 bases from V and 1 base from J, with 0 bases between. This CDR3 is built from 10 residues. As DNA, the CDR3 is TGTGCCAGTAGGAACACTGAAGCTTTCTTT. It codes for CASRNTEAFF.

This clone was found a few times. The chain carries TRBV27 and TRBJ2-7, with D possibly TRBD2 on 6 matching bases. The CDR3 is 14 amino acids. Germline CDR1 reads MNHEY; CDR2 reads SMNVEV (reference sequence). The germline V and J ends were trimmed by 4 bases and 4 bases, with 14 bases remaining between them. The CDR3 sequence: CASSSGVRVYEQYF. The CDR3 DNA is TGTGCCAGCAGTTCGGGGGTGAGGGTATACGAGCAGTACTTC.

This sequence joins TRBV7-8 and TRBJ2-1; no firm D call. V lost 1 base and J 7 bases, leaving 8 bases between the germline ends. In germline, CDR1 is SGHVS, CDR2 FQNEAQ. The CDR3 runs 13 residues. CDR3 nucleotide sequence: TGTGCCAGCAGCTTAGTACCTCGGAATGAGCAGTTCTTC. Translation gives CASSLVPRNEQFF.